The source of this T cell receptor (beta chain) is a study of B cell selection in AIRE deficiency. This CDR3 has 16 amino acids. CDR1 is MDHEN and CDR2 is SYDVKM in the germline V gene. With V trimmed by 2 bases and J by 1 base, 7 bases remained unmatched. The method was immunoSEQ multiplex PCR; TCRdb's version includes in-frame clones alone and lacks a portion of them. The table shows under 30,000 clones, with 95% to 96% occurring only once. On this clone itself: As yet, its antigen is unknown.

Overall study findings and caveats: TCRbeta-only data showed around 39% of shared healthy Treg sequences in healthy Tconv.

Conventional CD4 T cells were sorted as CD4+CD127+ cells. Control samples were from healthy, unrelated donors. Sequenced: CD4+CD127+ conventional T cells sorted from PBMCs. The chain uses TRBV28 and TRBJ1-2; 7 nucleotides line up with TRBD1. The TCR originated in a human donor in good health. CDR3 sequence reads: CASSLAGTGVNYGYTF. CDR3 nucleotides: TGTGCCAGCAGTTTAGCAGGCACAGGGGTTAACTATGGCTACACCTTC.